By sample share, the clone carrying this T cell receptor beta chain is medium-sized. What it recognizes is unknown. This sample stems from a study of somatic mutations in cytotoxic T cells in rheumatoid arthritis. Study-wide background: Flow cytometry sorted some V beta antibody-stained T-cell populations to nearly 100% purity, V beta1+ cells among them being sequenced for TCRB. Findings and limits, study-wide: Clonality of CD8+ cells rose with age in rheumatoid arthritis patients but not healthy controls.

Between the trimmed V and J ends, which lost 2 bases and 4 bases, there was a span of 14 bases. Per the germline V gene, CDR1 is GTSNPN and CDR2 is SVGIG (reference sequence). The CDR3 covers 14 residues. Profiling relied on immunoSEQ multiplex PCR, and the TCRdb table lists in-frame clones only, not all of them. The sample yields 13,000 to 15,000 clones, 60% to 75% seen once. The sample comprised CD8+ T cells sorted from blood. J is TRBJ1-1 and V is TRBV30; weak D call: TRBD1 (6 bases). This TCR was sampled from an adult with rheumatoid arthritis. CDR3 sequence reads: CAWSYGGSGTEAFF. The CDR3 DNA reads as TGTGCCTGGAGTTATGGGGGCTCGGGCACTGAAGCTTTCTTT.